This T cell receptor beta chain was profiled in a study of T cells expressing NK-cell markers. The CDR3 extends over 11 amino acids. Germline values: CDR1 DFQATT, CDR2 SNEGSKA (reference sequence). TCRdb reanalyzed the 5' RACE reads and collapses them to one entry per CDR3 protein, without DNA. The sample data list some 150,000 distinct CDR3 sequences. The sequence was obtained from a man aged 18 to 30 in good health. The chain carries TRBV20-1 and TRBJ2-1; TCRdb names TRBD2, which stays unverified in the absence of DNA. Sequencing input: blood T cells: a sorted CD56 or NKG2C T cell subset, CD4+ or CD8+ T cells, or bulk PBMC T cells (not recorded which). CDR3 region: CSASPANEQFF.